The clone carrying this T cell receptor (beta chain) appeared a few times. What it binds is unknown. V lost 2 bases and J lost 2, with 16 bases in between. The CDR3 spans 17 residues. The germline gives CDR1 SGHAT, CDR2 FQNNGV. The source of the sample is a study of identical twins. Addition of a universal primer site occurred through template switching, and cDNA carried unique molecular identifiers. In TCRdb, the 5' RACE reads were re-called with MiXCR into one record per CDR3 protein. The profile shows about 890,000 distinct CDR3 sequences, about 12% of them singletons. Findings and caveats of the study: Where beta out-of-frame sequences were concerned, excess twin sharing was weaker. Invariant T cells like MAIT and iNKT could partly confound the zero-insertion analyses. Excess low generation probability was seen in twin-shared out-of-frame alpha sequences.

Another study also made use of these data, one on yellow fever vaccine responses in identical twins.

The chain uses TRBV11-2 and TRBJ2-4, with no clear D. The sequence was collected from a young woman in good health. The specimen was PBMCs. DNA of the CDR3: TGTGCCAGCAGCTTAATGGGTAGTGTTGCTCCCAAAAACATTCAGTACTTC. Translation gives CASSLMGSVAPKNIQYF.